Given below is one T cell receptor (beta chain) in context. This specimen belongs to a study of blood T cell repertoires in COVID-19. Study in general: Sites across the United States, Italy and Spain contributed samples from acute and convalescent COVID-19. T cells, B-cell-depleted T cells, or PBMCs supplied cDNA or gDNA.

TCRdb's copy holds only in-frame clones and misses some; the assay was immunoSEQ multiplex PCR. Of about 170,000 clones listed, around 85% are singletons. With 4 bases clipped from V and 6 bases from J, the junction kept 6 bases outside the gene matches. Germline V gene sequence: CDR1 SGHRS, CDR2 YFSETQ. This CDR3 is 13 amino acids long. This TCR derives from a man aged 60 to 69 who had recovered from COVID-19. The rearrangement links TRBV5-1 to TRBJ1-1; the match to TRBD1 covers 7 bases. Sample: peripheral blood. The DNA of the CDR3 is TGCGCCAGCAGCCACGGGACAGAACCTGAAGCTTTCTTT. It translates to CASSHGTEPEAFF.